A single sample is the source of the 21 T cell receptor beta chains below, sequenced in a study of T cell responses to AZD1222 COVID-19 vaccine. Measured with immunoSEQ multiplex PCR; TCRdb has only the in-frame clones, and not every one. This table holds 120,000 to 150,000 clones, 89% found once. Specimen: peripheral blood, collected on day 0 of AZD1222 vaccination. The source is an adult in good health.

This clone was observed once. V is TRBV29-1 and J is TRBJ1-1; 7 bases are a match to TRBD1. This CDR3 contains 14 residues. Germline lookup yields CDR1 SQVTM and CDR2 ANQGSEA. J gave up 3 bases and V 6 bases, and 10 bases lay outside the gene matches. CDR3: CSVLGQTGYTEAFF. CDR3 coding DNA: TGCAGCGTCCTAGGCCAGACAGGGTACACTGAAGCTTTCTTT. Complete variable domain (other parts from reference TRBV29-1 and TRBJ1-1): SAVISQKPSRDICQRGTSLTIQCQVDSQVTMMFWYRQQPGQSLTLIATANQGSEATYESGFVIDKFPISRPNLTFSTLTVSNMSPEDSSIYLCSVLGQTGYTEAFFGQGTRLTVV.

In the case of this clone: The junction departs from germline at one end; a sequencing error may be responsible. The rearrangement joins TRBV2 to TRBJ1-5; D unclear. The CDR3 sequence is 14 residues long. CDR1 and CDR2 from the germline V gene are SNHLY and FYNNEI. CDR3 sequence: CAGSEVQSNQPQHF. DNA for the CDR3: TGTGCCGGCAGTGAGGTACAGAGCAATCAGCCCCAGCATTTT. Drawing the rest from reference TRBV2 and TRBJ1-5, the complete variable domain is EPEVTQTPSHQVTQMGQEVILRCVPISNHLYFYWYRQILGQKVEFLVSFYNNEISEKSEIFDDQFSVERPDGSNFTLKIRSTKLEDSAMYFCAGSEVQSNQPQHFGDGTRLSIL.

The rearrangement links TRBV5-1 to TRBJ2-6; D unresolved. V was pared by 3 bases and J by 4 bases, with 5 bases between. The CDR3 consists of 13 residues. Germline V gives CDR1 SGHRS, CDR2 YFSETQ. The CDR3 sequence is CASSWGGANVLTF. As DNA, the CDR3 is TGCGCCAGCAGCTGGGGAGGGGCCAACGTCCTGACTTTC.

This clone has a handful of counts. The chain employs TRBV7-2 and TRBJ1-2; D may be TRBD1 (6 bases). Germline values: CDR1 SGHTA, CDR2 FQGNSA. V was pared by 4 bases and J by 0 bases, with 12 bases between. The CDR3 sequence is 15 residues long. CDR3 bases: TGTGCCAGCAGCTCTCAACAGGGAGCTAACTATGGCTACACCTTC. This sequence encodes CASSSQQGANYGYTF.

The chain carries TRBV7-2 and TRBJ1-2; a possible D gene is TRBD1 (5 bases). The V end was cut by 5 bases, the J end by 4 bases, with 14 bases between. There are 14 residues in the CDR3. CDR1 is SGHTA and CDR2 is FQGNSA in the germline V gene. In DNA, the CDR3 is TGTGCCAGCAGCCGTGCCTGGGGGGGCTATGGCTACACCTTC. It specifies CASSRAWGGYGYTF.

This clone was seen a few times. This rearrangement joins TRBV5-1 to TRBJ1-3, with TRBD1 as a possible D gene (5 bases). Germline-derived CDR1 and CDR2 are SGHRS and YFSETQ. This CDR3 contains 14 residues. Trimming took off 4 bases at V and 5 bases at J, with 13 bases between the two ends. DNA of the CDR3: TGCGCCAGCAGCCCCTCGACAGAAAGAAACACCATATATTTT. It encodes CASSPSTERNTIYF.

This clone was seen only once. This sequence joins TRBV6-2 or TRBV6-3 and TRBJ1-2; a weak D match, TRBD1 (6 bases). V was shortened by 6 bases and J by 5 bases, with 13 bases between the two germline ends. This CDR3 region has 13 residues. Germline values: CDR1 MNHEY, CDR2 SVGEGT. CDR3 bases: TGTGCCAGCAGCCCCGTCACAGGGTATGGCTACACCTTC. It is translated as CASSPVTGYGYTF.

The rearrangement joins TRBV28 to TRBJ2-3; TRBD1 matches at 12 bases. This CDR3 has 16 residues. Germline CDR1 MDHEN, CDR2 SYDVKM. V shed 7 bases, J shed 5 bases, and the junction held 10 bases outside the gene matches. Here the CDR3 reads CASTASGTGGEDTQYF. The CDR3 DNA sequence: TGTGCCAGCACCGCCTCCGGGACAGGGGGCGAAGATACGCAGTATTTT.

This clone appeared a single time. V gene TRBV6-1 combines with J gene TRBJ2-7, with 7 bases that match TRBD1. CDR1 and CDR2 from the germline V gene are MNHNS and SASEGT. CDR3 length: 15 residues. With 3 bases clipped from V and 2 bases from J, the junction kept 7 bases outside the gene matches. The CDR3 is CASSDPGTATYEQYF. CDR3 DNA: TGTGCCAGCAGTGACCCCGGGACAGCAACCTACGAGCAGTACTTC.

The rearrangement links TRBV6-4 to TRBJ2-3; no clear D. V lost 0 bases and J lost 1, with 8 bases in between. Germline V gene data show CDR1 as MRHNA and CDR2 as SNTAGT. The CDR3 runs to 15 residues. The CDR3 loop reads CASSDSSDGTDTQYF. The DNA for the CDR3 is TGTGCCAGCAGTGACTCTTCGGACGGCACAGATACGCAGTATTTT.

The V gene is TRBV6-5, the J gene TRBJ2-1, with no clear D. Per the germline V gene, CDR1 is MNHEY and CDR2 is SVGAGI. The V end was cut by 2 bases, the J end by 10 bases, with 18 bases between. CDR3 length: 15 residues. CDR3 sequence: CASSYATSSPREQFF. The CDR3 nucleotides read TGTGCCAGCAGTTACGCGACAAGTTCCCCGAGGGAGCAGTTCTTC.

The chain uses TRBV4-3 and TRBJ2-7, with unresolved D. Germline assignment: CDR1 LGHNA and CDR2 YSLEER. Trimming took 5 bases from V and 3 from J, leaving 11 bases between them. CDR3 length equals 13 residues. Here the CDR3 reads CASSEWTGYEQYF. The CDR3 DNA reads as TGCGCCAGCAGCGAATGGACCGGCTACGAGCAGTACTTC.

This clone was recorded a few times. The chain employs TRBV12-5 and TRBJ2-1; no firm D call. Germline V gene sequence: CDR1 LGHNT, CDR2 FRNRAP. The CDR3 contains 14 residues. V lost 9 bases and J lost 2, with 14 bases in between. The CDR3: CASRSSGPYNEQFF. CDR3 DNA: TGTGCTAGCCGTAGTAGTGGCCCCTACAATGAGCAGTTCTTC.

The chain has TRBV7-2 and TRBJ2-3; D may correspond to TRBD1 or TRBD2 (5 bases each). Trimming stripped 5 bases from V and 0 bases from J, with 18 bases between. The CDR3 runs to 17 residues. The germline gives CDR1 SGHTA, CDR2 FQGNSA. CDR3 nucleotides: TGTGCCAGCAGCCCCAGACCCCGAGGGGCTAGCACAGATACGCAGTATTTT. Translation: CASSPRPRGASTDTQYF.

V gene TRBV4-3 combines with J gene TRBJ1-2; perhaps TRBD1 as D (6 bases). This CDR3 region has 15 residues. Trimming removed 0 bases at V and 1 base at J, with 9 bases between. In germline, CDR1 is LGHNA, CDR2 YSLEER. CDR3 region: CASSQDWTDNYGYTF. Written as DNA, the CDR3 is TGCGCCAGCAGCCAAGATTGGACAGATAACTATGGCTACACCTTC.

The chain has TRBV5-8 and TRBJ1-5; D possibly corresponds to TRBD1 (5 bases). There are 17 residues in the CDR3. Trimming removed 0 bases from V and 6 bases from J, with 19 bases in between. The germline V gene has CDR1 SGHTS and CDR2 YDEGEE. CDR3 sequence reads: CASSLGAGTGRGQPQHF. DNA of the CDR3: TGTGCCAGCAGCTTGGGGGCCGGGACCGGAAGGGGTCAGCCCCAGCATTTT.

This chain joins TRBV5-6 and TRBJ1-2; D ambiguous. V was trimmed by 3 bases and J by 1 base, leaving 16 bases between them. This CDR3 is built from 16 residues. Germline CDR1 and CDR2: SGHDT and YYEEEE. DNA of the CDR3: TGTGCCAGCAGCTCACTCCCCCCGCTGGGTAACTATGGCTACACCTTC. Translation: CASSSLPPLGNYGYTF.

The chain links TRBV12-3 or TRBV12-4 to TRBJ2-2; D is ambiguous. The V end was cut by 5 bases, the J end by 6 bases, with 10 bases between. The CDR3 is made up of 13 amino acids. CDR3 bases: TGTGCCAGCAGTCCTTTATGGTCCGGGGAGCTGTTTTTT. Translation gives CASSPLWSGELFF.

The chain uses TRBV28 and TRBJ2-1; TRBD2 matches 10 bases. V was clipped by 0 bases and J by 11 bases; unmatched bases: 4. CDR3 size: 14 residues. CDR1 and CDR2 (germline): MDHEN, SYDVKM. DNA for the CDR3: TGTGCCAGCAGTTTATGGATAGCGGGAGGTAAGCAGTTCTTC. This encodes CASSLWIAGGKQFF.

The rearrangement uses TRBV10-1 and TRBJ1-2; perhaps TRBD1 as D (5 bases). The CDR3 spans 15 residues. Germline CDR1 and CDR2: WNHNN and SYGVQD (reference sequence). V was clipped by 5 bases and J by 4 bases, with 17 bases between them. The CDR3 DNA reads as TGCGCCAGCAGTCCAAAATCAGGGTGTGTCTATGGCTACACCTTC. Protein: CASSPKSGCVYGYTF.

V gene TRBV27 combines with J gene TRBJ2-1; 8 nucleotides line up with TRBD2. The CDR3 has 15 residues. Germline V CDR1 and CDR2: MNHEY, SMNVEV (reference sequence). J was trimmed by 8 bases and V by 6 bases; bases with no gene match: 12. CDR3 region: CASRSGAGGWDEQFF. The CDR3, as DNA: TGTGCCAGCAGGTCTGGGGCGGGGGGTTGGGATGAGCAGTTCTTC.